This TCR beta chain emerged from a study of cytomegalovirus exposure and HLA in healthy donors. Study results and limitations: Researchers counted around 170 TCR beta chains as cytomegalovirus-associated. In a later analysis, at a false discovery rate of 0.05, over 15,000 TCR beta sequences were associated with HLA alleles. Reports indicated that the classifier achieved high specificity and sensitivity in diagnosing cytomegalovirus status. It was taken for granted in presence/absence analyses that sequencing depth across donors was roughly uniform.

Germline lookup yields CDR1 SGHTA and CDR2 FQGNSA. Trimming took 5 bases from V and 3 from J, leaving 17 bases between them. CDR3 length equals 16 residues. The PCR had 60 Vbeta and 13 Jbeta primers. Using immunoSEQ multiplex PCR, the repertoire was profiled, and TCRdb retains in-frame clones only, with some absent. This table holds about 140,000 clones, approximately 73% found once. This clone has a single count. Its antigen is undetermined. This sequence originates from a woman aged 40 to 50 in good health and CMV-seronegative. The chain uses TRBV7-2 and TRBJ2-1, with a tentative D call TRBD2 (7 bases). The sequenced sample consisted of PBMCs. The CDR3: CASSPIPGGHYNEQFF. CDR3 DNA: TGTGCCAGCAGCCCCATCCCGGGGGGACACTACAATGAGCAGTTCTTC.